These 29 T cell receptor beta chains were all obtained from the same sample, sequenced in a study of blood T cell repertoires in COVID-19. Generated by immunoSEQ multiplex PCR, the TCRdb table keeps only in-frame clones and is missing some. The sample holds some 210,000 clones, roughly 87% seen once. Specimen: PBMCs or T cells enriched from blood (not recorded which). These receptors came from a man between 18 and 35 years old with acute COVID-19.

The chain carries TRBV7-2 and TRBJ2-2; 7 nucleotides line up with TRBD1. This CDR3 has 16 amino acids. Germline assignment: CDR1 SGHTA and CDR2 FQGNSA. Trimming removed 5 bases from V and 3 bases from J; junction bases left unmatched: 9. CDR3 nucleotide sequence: TGTGCCAGCAGCCCGCCAAACAGGGGTGACACCGGGGAGCTGTTTTTT. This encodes CASSPPNRGDTGELFF.

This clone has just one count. CDR3 protein: CASSSYASGRNNEQFF. Written as DNA, the CDR3 is TGTGCCAGCAGCTCTTACGCTAGCGGGAGGAACAATGAGCAGTTCTTC. V usage is TRBV11-3 and J usage is TRBJ2-1, with 11 bases matching TRBD2. The V segment lost 4 bases and the J segment 5 bases; nucleotides outside the gene matches: 7. CDR1 and CDR2 from the germline V gene are SGHNT and YENEEA. The CDR3 is 16 residues long. Combining the CDR3 with reference TRBV11-3 and TRBJ2-1 gives the whole variable domain EAGVVQSPRYKIIEKKQPVAFWCNPISGHNTLYWYLQNLGQGPELLIRYENEEAVDDSQLPKDRFSAERLKGVDSTLKIQPAELGDSAVYLCASSSYASGRNNEQFFGPGTRLTVL.

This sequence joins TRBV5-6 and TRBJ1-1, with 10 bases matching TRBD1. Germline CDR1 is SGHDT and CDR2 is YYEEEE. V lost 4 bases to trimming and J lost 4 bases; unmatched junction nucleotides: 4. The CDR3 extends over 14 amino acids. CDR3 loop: CASSRRTGGTEAFF. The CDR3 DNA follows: TGTGCCAGCAGCCGAAGGACAGGGGGCACTGAAGCTTTCTTT.

CDR3 nucleotide sequence: TGTGCCAGCAGCTTAGGAGGGCCGGGCGGTGGTAATGAAAAACTGTTTTTT. This gives the protein CASSLGGPGGGNEKLFF. The V gene is TRBV11-2, the J gene TRBJ1-4; no definite D call. Trimming pared 1 base from V and 4 bases from J, leaving 16 bases between. CDR3 size: 17 residues. Looked up from germline, CDR1 is SGHAT and CDR2 is FQNNGV.

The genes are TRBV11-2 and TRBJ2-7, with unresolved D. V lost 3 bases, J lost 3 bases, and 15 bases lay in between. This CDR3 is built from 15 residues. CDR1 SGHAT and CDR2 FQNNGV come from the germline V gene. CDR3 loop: CASSFRWRPVYEQYF. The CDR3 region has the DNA TGTGCCAGCAGCTTCAGATGGCGGCCGGTCTACGAGCAGTACTTC.

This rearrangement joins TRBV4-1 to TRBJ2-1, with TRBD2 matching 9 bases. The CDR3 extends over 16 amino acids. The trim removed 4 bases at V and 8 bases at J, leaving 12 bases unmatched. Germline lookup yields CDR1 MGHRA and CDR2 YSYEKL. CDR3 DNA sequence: TGCGCCAGCAGCCCTGCCGATAGCGGGAGTTCGGATGAGCAGTTCTTC. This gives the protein CASSPADSGSSDEQFF.

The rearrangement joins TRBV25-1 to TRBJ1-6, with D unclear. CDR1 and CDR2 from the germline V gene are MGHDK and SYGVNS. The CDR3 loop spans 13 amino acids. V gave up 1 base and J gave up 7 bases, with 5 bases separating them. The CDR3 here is CASSESGNSPLHF. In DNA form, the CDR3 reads TGTGCCAGCAGTGAATCCGGGAATTCACCCCTCCACTTT.

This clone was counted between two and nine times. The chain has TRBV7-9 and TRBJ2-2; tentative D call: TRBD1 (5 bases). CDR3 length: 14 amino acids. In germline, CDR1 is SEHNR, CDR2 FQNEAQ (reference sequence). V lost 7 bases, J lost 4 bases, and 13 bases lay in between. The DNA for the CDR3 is TGTGCCAGCATGTCCAGGGATGTCACCGGGGAGCTGTTTTTT. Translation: CASMSRDVTGELFF.

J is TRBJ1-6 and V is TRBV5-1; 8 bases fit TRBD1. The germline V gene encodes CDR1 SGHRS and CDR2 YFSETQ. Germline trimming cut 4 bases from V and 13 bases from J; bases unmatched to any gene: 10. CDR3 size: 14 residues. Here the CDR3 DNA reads TGCGCCAGCAGCCTGACAGGGGCCCGGAATCCCCTCCACTTT. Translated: CASSLTGARNPLHF.

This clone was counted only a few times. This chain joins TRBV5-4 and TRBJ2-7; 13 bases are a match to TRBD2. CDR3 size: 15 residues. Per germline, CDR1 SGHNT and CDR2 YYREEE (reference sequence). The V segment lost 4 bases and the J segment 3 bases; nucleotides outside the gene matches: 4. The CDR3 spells CASSVGTSGIYEQYF. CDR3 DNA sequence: TGTGCCAGCAGCGTCGGGACTAGCGGGATCTACGAGCAGTACTTC.

Here the CDR3 DNA reads TGTGCCAGCAGTGCCCTGGGACTAGCGGGATCGGAGACCCAGTACTTC. Protein: CASSALGLAGSETQYF. V and J are TRBV27 and TRBJ2-5, with 13 nucleotides matching TRBD2. Germline V gene lookup returns CDR1 MNHEY and CDR2 SMNVEV (reference sequence). The CDR3 spans 16 residues. J lost 5 bases, V lost 5 bases, and 8 bases had no gene match.

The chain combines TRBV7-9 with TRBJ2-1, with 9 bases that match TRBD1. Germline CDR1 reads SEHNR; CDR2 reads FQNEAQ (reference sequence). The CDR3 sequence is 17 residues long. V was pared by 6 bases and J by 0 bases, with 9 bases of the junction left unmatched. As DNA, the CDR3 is TGTGCCAGCAGGCCGGGACAGGGTTTAGGCTCCTACAATGAGCAGTTCTTC. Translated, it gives CASRPGQGLGSYNEQFF.

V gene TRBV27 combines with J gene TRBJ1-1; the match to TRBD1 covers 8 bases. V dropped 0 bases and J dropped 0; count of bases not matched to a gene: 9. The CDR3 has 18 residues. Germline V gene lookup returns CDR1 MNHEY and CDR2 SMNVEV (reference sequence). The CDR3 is CASSLSGTGSGMNTEAFF. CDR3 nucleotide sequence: TGTGCCAGCAGTTTATCGGGGACAGGATCCGGGATGAACACTGAAGCTTTCTTT.

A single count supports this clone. The CDR3 bases are TGCACCAGCAGCCAAGATAGGCAGGGTTATCGCTACGAGCAGTACTTC. This gives the protein CTSSQDRQGYRYEQYF. The chain is built from TRBV1 and TRBJ2-7; TRBD1, as called in the table, went unchecked against the DNA. TRBV1 is annotated as a pseudogene. The CDR3 loop spans 16 amino acids.

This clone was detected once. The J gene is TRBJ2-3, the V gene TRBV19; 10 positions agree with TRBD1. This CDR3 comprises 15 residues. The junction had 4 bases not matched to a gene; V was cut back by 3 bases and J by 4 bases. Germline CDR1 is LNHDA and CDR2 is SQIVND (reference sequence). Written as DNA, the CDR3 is TGTGCCAGTAGTATGCGGGACAGGGGCCCAGATACGCAGTATTTT. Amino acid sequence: CASSMRDRGPDTQYF. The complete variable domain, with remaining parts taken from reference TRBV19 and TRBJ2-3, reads DGGITQSPKYLFRKEGQNVTLSCEQNLNHDAMYWYRQDPGQGLRLIYYSQIVNDFQKGDIAEGYSVSREKKESFPLTVTSAQKNPTAFYLCASSMRDRGPDTQYFGPGTRLTVL.

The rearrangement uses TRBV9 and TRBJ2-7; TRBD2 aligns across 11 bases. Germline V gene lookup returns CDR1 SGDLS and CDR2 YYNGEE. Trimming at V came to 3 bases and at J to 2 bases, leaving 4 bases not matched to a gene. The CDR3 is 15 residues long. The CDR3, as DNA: TGTGCCAGCAGCGCCGGGACTAGCGGAACCTACGAGCAGTACTTC. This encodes CASSAGTSGTYEQYF.

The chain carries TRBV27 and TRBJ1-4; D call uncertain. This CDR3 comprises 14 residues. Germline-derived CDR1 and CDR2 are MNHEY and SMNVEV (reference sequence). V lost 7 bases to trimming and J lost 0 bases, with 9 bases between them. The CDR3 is CASTSFSTNEKLFF. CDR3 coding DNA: TGTGCCAGCACCTCTTTTTCAACTAATGAAAAACTGTTTTTT.

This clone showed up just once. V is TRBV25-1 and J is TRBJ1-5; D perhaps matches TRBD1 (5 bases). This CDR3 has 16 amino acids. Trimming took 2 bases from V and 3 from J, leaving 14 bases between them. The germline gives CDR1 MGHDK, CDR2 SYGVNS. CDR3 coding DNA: TGTGCCAGCAGTGAACAGGGTGGAGGGGCCAATCAGCCCCAGCATTTT. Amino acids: CASSEQGGGANQPQHF.

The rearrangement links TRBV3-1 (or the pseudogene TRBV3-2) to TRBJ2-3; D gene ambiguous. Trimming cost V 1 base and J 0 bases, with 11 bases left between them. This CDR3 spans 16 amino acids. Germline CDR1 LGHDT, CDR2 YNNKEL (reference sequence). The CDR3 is CASSQAVSPSTDTQYF. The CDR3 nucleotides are TGTGCCAGCAGCCAAGCGGTTAGCCCGAGCACAGATACGCAGTATTTT.

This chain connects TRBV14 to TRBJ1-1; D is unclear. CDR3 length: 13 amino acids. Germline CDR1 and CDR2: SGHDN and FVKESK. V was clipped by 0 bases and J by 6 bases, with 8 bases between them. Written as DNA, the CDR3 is TGTGCCAGCAGCCAAGATTTCAGGTCTGAAGCTTTCTTT. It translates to CASSQDFRSEAFF.

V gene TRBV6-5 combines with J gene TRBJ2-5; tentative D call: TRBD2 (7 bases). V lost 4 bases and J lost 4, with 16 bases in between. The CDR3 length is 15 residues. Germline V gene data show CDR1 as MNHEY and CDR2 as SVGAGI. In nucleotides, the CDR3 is TGTGCCAGCAGTTCAGTAGGGGGGGATGGAGAGACCCAGTACTTC. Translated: CASSSVGGDGETQYF.

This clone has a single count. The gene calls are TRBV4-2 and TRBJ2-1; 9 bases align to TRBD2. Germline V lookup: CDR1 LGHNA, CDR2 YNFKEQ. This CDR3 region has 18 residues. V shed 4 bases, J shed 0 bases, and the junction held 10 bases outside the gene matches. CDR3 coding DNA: TGTGCCAGCAGCCTGGGGGGAGCGGGAGGCCTCTCCTACAATGAGCAGTTCTTC. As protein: CASSLGGAGGLSYNEQFF.

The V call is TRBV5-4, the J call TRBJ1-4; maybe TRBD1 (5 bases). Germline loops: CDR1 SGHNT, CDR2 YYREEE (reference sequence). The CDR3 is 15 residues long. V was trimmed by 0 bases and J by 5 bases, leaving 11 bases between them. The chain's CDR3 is CASSLATGGNEKLFF. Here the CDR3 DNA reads TGTGCCAGCAGCTTGGCCACGGGGGGGAATGAAAAACTGTTTTTT.

CDR3 DNA sequence: TGTGCCAGCAGCCACGGGACAACTAGCACAGATACGCAGTATTTT. The encoded protein is CASSHGTTSTDTQYF. The chain combines TRBV4-2 with TRBJ2-3; TRBD1 might be the D (6 bases). V lost 3 bases, J lost 0 bases, and 10 bases lay in between. The CDR3 sequence is 15 residues long. Germline V gene data show CDR1 as LGHNA and CDR2 as YNFKEQ.

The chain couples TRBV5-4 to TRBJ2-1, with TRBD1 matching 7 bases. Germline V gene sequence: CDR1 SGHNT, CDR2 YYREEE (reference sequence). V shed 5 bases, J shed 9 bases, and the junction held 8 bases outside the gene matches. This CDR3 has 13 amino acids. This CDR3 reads CASSSGTDPEQFF. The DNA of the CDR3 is TGTGCCAGCAGTTCAGGGACAGACCCTGAGCAGTTCTTC.

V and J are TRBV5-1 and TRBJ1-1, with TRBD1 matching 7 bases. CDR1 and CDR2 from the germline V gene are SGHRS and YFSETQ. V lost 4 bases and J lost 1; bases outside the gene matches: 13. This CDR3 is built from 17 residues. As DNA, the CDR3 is TGCGCCAGCAGCCTGGCAGGACAGGCCGCGCAGAACACTGAAGCTTTCTTT. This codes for CASSLAGQAAQNTEAFF.

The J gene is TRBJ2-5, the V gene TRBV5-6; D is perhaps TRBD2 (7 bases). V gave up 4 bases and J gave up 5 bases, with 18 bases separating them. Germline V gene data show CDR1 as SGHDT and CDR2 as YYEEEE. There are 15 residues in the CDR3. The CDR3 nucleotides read TGTGCCAGCAGCCTCCCGGGGGGCCCCTCCGAGACCCAGTACTTC. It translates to CASSLPGGPSETQYF. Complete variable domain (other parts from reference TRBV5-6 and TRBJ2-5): DAGVTQSPTHLIKTRGQQVTLRCSPKSGHDTVSWYQQALGQGPQFIFQYYEEEERQRGNFPDRFSGHQFPNYSSELNVNALLLGDSALYLCASSLPGGPSETQYFGPGTRLLVL.

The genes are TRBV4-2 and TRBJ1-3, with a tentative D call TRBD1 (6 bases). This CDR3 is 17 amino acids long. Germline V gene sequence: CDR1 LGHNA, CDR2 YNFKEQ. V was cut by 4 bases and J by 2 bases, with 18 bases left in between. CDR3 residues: CASSRYPEGGTGNTIYF. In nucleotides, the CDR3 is TGTGCCAGCAGCCGATACCCAGAGGGGGGGACTGGAAACACCATATATTTT.

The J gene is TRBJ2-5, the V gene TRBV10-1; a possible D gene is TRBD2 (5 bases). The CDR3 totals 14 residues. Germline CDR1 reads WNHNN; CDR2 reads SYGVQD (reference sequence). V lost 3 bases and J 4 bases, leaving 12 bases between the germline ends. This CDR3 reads CASSEVTEGETQYF. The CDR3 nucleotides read TGCGCCAGCAGTGAAGTGACCGAGGGAGAGACCCAGTACTTC.